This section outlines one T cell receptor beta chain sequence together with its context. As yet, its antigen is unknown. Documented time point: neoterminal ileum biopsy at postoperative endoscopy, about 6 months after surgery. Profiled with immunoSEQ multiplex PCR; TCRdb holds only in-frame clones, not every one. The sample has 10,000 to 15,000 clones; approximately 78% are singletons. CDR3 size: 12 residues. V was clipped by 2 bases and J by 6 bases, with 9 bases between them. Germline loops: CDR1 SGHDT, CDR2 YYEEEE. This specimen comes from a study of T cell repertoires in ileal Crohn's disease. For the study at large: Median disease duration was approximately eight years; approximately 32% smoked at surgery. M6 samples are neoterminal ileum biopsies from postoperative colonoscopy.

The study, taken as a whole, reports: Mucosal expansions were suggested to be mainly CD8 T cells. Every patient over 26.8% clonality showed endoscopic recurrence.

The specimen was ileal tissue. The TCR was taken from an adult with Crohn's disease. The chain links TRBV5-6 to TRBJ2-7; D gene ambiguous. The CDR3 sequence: CASSLPGFEQYF. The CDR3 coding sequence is TGTGCCAGCAGCTTACCCGGGTTCGAGCAGTACTTC.